This T cell receptor beta chain was captured by sequencing in a study of tissue T cells after allogeneic stem cell transplantation. Time point denoted: mouse harvest day 14 after allogeneic transplant. Tail vein injection delivered 10^7 T-cell-depleted bone marrow cells and 10^6 splenic CD5+ T cells. Assay: immunoSEQ multiplex PCR; the TCRdb copy retains only in-frame clones and omits some. The sample yields a few thousand clones, roughly half seen once. Remarks on this clone: Germline and genes: mouse.

Sequences were obtained from lymph node tissue. This TCR was sampled from a female BALB/c mouse given C57BL/6 T cells with graft-versus-host disease after an allogeneic hematopoietic cell transplant.

CDR3 DNA, as far as it was read: TGTGCCAGCAGTGCCGGGACAGGGAACACAGAAGTCTTC. Its translation is CASSAGTGNTEVF. Given in full, the CDR3 is CASSAGTGNTEVFF. The chain recombines TRBV13-1 with TRBJ1-1; 8 bases are a match to TRBD1. The read comes to an end 1 residue before the CDR3 does, leaving the germline J gene to fill in the end. This CDR3 is built from 14 residues. CDR1 and CDR2 from the germline V gene are NSHNY and SYGAGN. J gave up 1 base and V 3 bases, and 2 bases lay outside the gene matches.